This record looks at one T cell receptor beta chain sequence and its context. One end of the junction is discordant with germline, which a read error may explain. TCR beta VDJ and CDR3 profiles were obtained from a genomic DNA template. TCRdb recomputed calls from the reads with MiXCR, one row per CDR3 protein. The sample lists roughly 420,000 distinct CDR3 sequences; about 70% were seen once. The CDR3 totals 13 residues. The germline CDR1 and CDR2 sequences are SGDLS and YYNGEE. This entry belongs to a study of CD8+CD57+ T cells in acquired aplastic anemia. The material sequenced was sorted CD4+, CD8+, or CD8+CD57+ T cells (not recorded which) from PBMCs. The gene calls are TRBV9 and TRBJ2-3; D may be TRBD2 (6 bases). The TCR comes from a human donor in good health, serving as a control. CDR3 nucleotide sequence: TGTGCCAGCAACCGGAGGGGTGACACCACAGATACGTTT. Its translation: CASNRRGDTTDTF. Complete variable domain (other parts from reference TRBV9 and TRBJ2-3): DSGVTQTPKHLITATGQRVTLRCSPRSGDLSVYWYQQSLDQGLQFLIQYYNGEERAKGNILERFSAQQFPDLHSELNLSSLELGDSALYFCASNRRGDTTDTFGPGTRLTVL.